This entry describes one T cell receptor beta chain. The source of the sample is a study of cytomegalovirus exposure and HLA in healthy donors. Trimming shortened V by 8 bases and J by 6 bases, and 19 bases separated the two germline ends. The CDR3 is made up of 13 amino acids. Germline CDR1 SQVTM, CDR2 ANQGSEA. It was with 60 Vbeta and 13 Jbeta primers that the PCR ran. TCRdb's table, derived via immunoSEQ multiplex PCR, lists solely in-frame clones and lacks some. Here the sample spans approximately 150,000 clones, 80% being singletons. The clonotype comes from a man aged 30-40 years in good health and CMV-seropositive. V gene TRBV29-1 combines with J gene TRBJ1-1, with D possibly matching TRBD1 (5 bases). Sequencing was done on a sample of PBMCs. Written as DNA, the CDR3 is TGCAGCACAGTTCGGGGGAACGCGGCTGAAGCTTTCTTT. It encodes CSTVRGNAAEAFF. Full variable domain (remainder filled in from reference TRBV29-1 and TRBJ1-1): SAVISQKPSRDICQRGTSLTIQCQVDSQVTMMFWYRQQPGQSLTLIATANQGSEATYESGFVIDKFPISRPNLTFSTLTVSNMSPEDSSIYLCSTVRGNAAEAFFGQGTRLTVV.